Following are 32 T cell receptor beta chains from one sample sequenced in a study of early T cells in non-severe SARS-CoV-2 infection. One entry per CDR3 protein results from TCRdb running MiXCR on the 5' RACE reads. The profile shows tens of thousands of distinct CDR3 sequences, over 9.5% of them singletons. This specimen was whole blood, taken at baseline. The receptors were gathered from an adult who was a healthcare worker with PCR-confirmed SARS-CoV-2 infection or an uninfected control (not recorded which).

The chain carries TRBV7-9 and TRBJ2-3, with D possibly called TRBD1 or TRBD2 (5 bases each). Trimming stripped 5 bases from V and 9 bases from J, with 24 bases between. This CDR3 is 16 amino acids long. Germline values: CDR1 SEHNR, CDR2 FQNEAQ (reference sequence). In DNA form, the CDR3 reads TGTGCCAGCAGCGTGGACCTCTCTAGGGGAGCCTCAACGCAGTATTTT. This sequence encodes CASSVDLSRGASTQYF.

V gene TRBV6-1 combines with J gene TRBJ2-7; D is uncertain. The CDR3 is made up of 13 amino acids. Germline values: CDR1 MNHNS, CDR2 SASEGT. Deletions cut 5 bases from V and 0 bases from J, with 8 bases between. The CDR3 DNA reads TGTGCCAGCAGTTGGACCTCCTCCTACGAGCAGTACTTC. This gives the protein CASSWTSSYEQYF.

This clonotype was recorded at least ten times. The chain recombines TRBV29-1 with TRBJ1-2; D is possibly TRBD1 (6 bases). Trimming stripped 4 bases from V and 6 bases from J, with 18 bases between. Germline values: CDR1 SQVTM, CDR2 ANQGSEA. The CDR3 is 14 amino acids. The CDR3 region has the DNA TGCAGCGTTGTGGACAGACCCGCGAGGGATGGCTACACCTTC. As protein: CSVVDRPARDGYTF.

V is TRBV6-2 or TRBV6-3 and J is TRBJ2-7, with TRBD2 matching 12 bases. Germline CDR1 MNHEY, CDR2 SVGEGT. The CDR3 has 15 amino acids. V trimming: 6 bases; J trimming: 0 bases; junction bases outside the gene matches: 3. CDR3 in DNA: TGTGCCAGCAGACCGGGACTAGCGGGCTCCTACGAGCAGTACTTC. Translating gives CASRPGLAGSYEQYF.

V gene TRBV7-3 combines with J gene TRBJ2-1; TRBD2 aligns across 12 bases. Germline loops: CDR1 SGHTA, CDR2 FQGTGA. V was pared by 4 bases and J by 2 bases, with 9 bases of the junction left unmatched. The CDR3 has 18 residues. The CDR3 coding sequence is TGTGCCAGCAGCTCCTCGGGACTAGCGGGTTTTGCCTACAATGAGCAGTTCTTC. Translating it yields CASSSSGLAGFAYNEQFF.

There are a few counts of this clonotype. CDR3 region: CASSFGTSIGADTQYF. The DNA for the CDR3 is TGTGCCAGCAGCTTCGGCACTAGCATCGGGGCAGATACGCAGTATTTT. The rearrangement links TRBV11-2 to TRBJ2-3, with D perhaps matching TRBD2 (6 bases). This CDR3 has 16 amino acids. Trimming pared 3 bases from V and 4 bases from J, leaving 17 bases between. Germline V gene lookup returns CDR1 SGHAT and CDR2 FQNNGV.

This rearrangement joins TRBV15 to TRBJ2-3; possibly TRBD1 or TRBD2 for D (6 bases each). V was pared by 3 bases and J by 4 bases, with 26 bases between. The length of the CDR3 is 19 residues. In germline, CDR1 is LNHNV, CDR2 YYDKDF (reference sequence). The CDR3 sequence is CATSSEKIRGRFSADTQYF. CDR3 nucleotide sequence: TGTGCCACCAGCAGCGAGAAGATAAGGGGGAGGTTCAGCGCAGATACGCAGTATTTT.

This clonotype was seen more than once but under ten times. The rearrangement uses TRBV7-2 and TRBJ2-7; TRBD2 matches at 7 bases. CDR3 length: 14 amino acids. Looked up from germline, CDR1 is SGHTA and CDR2 is FQGNSA. V gave up 3 bases and J gave up 6 bases; unmatched junction bases: 8. The CDR3 DNA sequence: TGTGCCAGCAGCTTCGGGACTACACGAGCCGAGCAGTACTTC. Protein sequence: CASSFGTTRAEQYF.

The table lists this clonotype with a few counts. The V and J genes are TRBV28 and TRBJ1-2, with TRBD1 matching 9 bases. The CDR3 loop spans 15 amino acids. V trimming: 6 bases; J trimming: 9 bases; junction bases outside the gene matches: 14. The germline CDR1 and CDR2 sequences are MDHEN and SYDVKM. The CDR3 is CASSRDRARQLSYTF. CDR3 DNA sequence: TGTGCCAGCAGCCGGGACAGGGCCCGCCAGTTGAGCTACACCTTC.

The chain employs TRBV7-9 and TRBJ1-2; D gene unclear. V lost 3 bases and J lost 7, with 12 bases in between. Germline-derived CDR1 and CDR2 are SEHNR and FQNEAQ (reference sequence). This CDR3 is 13 amino acids long. The CDR3 nucleotides read TGTGCCAGCAGCTTGACCGAACATGGTGGCTACACCTTC. As protein: CASSLTEHGGYTF. Full variable domain (missing parts from reference TRBV7-9 and TRBJ1-2): DTGVSQNPRHKITKRGQNVTFRCDPISEHNRLYWYRQTLGQGPEFLTYFQNEAQLEKSRLLSDRFSAERPKGSFSTLEIQRTEQGDSAMYLCASSLTEHGGYTFGSGTRLTVV.

In this sample, this clonotype turned up many times. V and J are TRBV6-1 and TRBJ2-1; 13 bases map to TRBD2. Germline lookup yields CDR1 MNHNS and CDR2 SASEGT. With V trimmed by 4 bases and J by 8 bases, 2 bases remained unmatched. The CDR3 runs to 14 residues. CDR3 sequence (DNA): TGTGCCAGCAGTGGGACTAGCGGGAGCGATGAGCAGTTCTTC. Its protein is CASSGTSGSDEQFF.

This clonotype was detected only a few times. The V gene is TRBV6-5, the J gene TRBJ2-7; D is perhaps TRBD1 or TRBD2 (5 bases each). This CDR3 has 14 residues. CDR1 and CDR2 from the germline V gene are MNHEY and SVGAGI. The V end was cut by 8 bases, the J end by 6 bases, with 20 bases between. The CDR3: CASLSGQPSVEQYF. DNA for the CDR3: TGTGCCAGCCTGTCGGGGCAGCCCTCAGTCGAGCAGTACTTC.

This clonotype has just a few counts. The rearrangement uses TRBV10-3 and TRBJ2-7; D may be TRBD2 (5 bases). Per germline, CDR1 ENHRY and CDR2 SYGVKD. V lost 5 bases, J lost 2 bases, and 10 bases lay in between. This CDR3 region has 13 residues. The CDR3 loop is CAISSGAAYEQYF. The CDR3 nucleotides are TGTGCCATCAGTAGCGGAGCAGCCTACGAGCAGTACTTC.

The rearrangement links TRBV10-3 to TRBJ2-2; 7 positions match TRBD2. Trimming at V came to 11 bases and at J to 3 bases, leaving 9 bases not matched to a gene. Germline V lookup: CDR1 ENHRY, CDR2 SYGVKD. The CDR3 contains 14 residues. CDR3 residues: CAGSAGRDTGELFF. The CDR3 DNA reads as TGTGCCGGTTCGGCGGGGAGGGACACCGGGGAGCTGTTTTTT.

The table lists this clonotype with a few counts. This chain connects TRBV13 to TRBJ1-6; D not certain. This CDR3 is 14 amino acids long. The V gene's germline CDR1 is PRHDT and CDR2 FYEKMQ (reference sequence). V lost 0 bases and J 6 bases, leaving 6 bases between the germline ends. The CDR3 region is CASSLGSLNSPLHF. As DNA, the CDR3 is TGTGCCAGCAGCTTAGGGAGCCTTAATTCACCCCTCCACTTT.

This clonotype was counted many times. V gene TRBV11-2 combines with J gene TRBJ2-7; no clear D gene. The CDR3 spans 14 residues. Germline V gene data show CDR1 as SGHAT and CDR2 as FQNNGV. V shed 0 bases and J shed 6 bases, with 12 bases lying between them. The CDR3 is CASSLDFRAAEQYF. The CDR3, as DNA: TGTGCCAGCAGCTTAGATTTTCGGGCGGCCGAGCAGTACTTC.

The chain uses TRBV20-1 and TRBJ1-5; D unresolved. This CDR3 is 12 amino acids long. Trimming cost V 1 base and J 4 bases, with 5 bases left between them. Germline values: CDR1 DFQATT, CDR2 SNEGSKA (reference sequence). CDR3 nucleotides: TGCAGTGCTAGAGGGGGAAATCAGCCCCAGCATTTT. Amino acids: CSARGGNQPQHF.

This clonotype was counted ten times or more. V usage is TRBV7-9 and J usage is TRBJ2-1; D is perhaps TRBD1 (5 bases). The CDR3 sequence is 15 residues long. V was clipped by 4 bases and J by 10 bases, with 20 bases between them. CDR1 and CDR2 from the germline V gene are SEHNR and FQNEAQ (reference sequence). Here the CDR3 DNA reads TGTGCCAGCAGCTCCAGTCACGGACACCGAGGAGAGCAGTTCTTC. It codes for CASSSSHGHRGEQFF.

This clonotype came up many times. V and J are TRBV3-1 and TRBJ2-7, with no clear D. The CDR3 totals 13 residues. Germline V gene data show CDR1 as LGHDT and CDR2 as YNNKEL (reference sequence). V shed 4 bases and J shed 0 bases, with 7 bases lying between them. The CDR3 is CASSPYISYEQYF. Here the CDR3 DNA reads TGTGCCAGCAGCCCGTATATCTCCTACGAGCAGTACTTC.

The genes are TRBV20-1 and TRBJ2-3; 8 bases line up with TRBD2. Trimming at V came to 6 bases and at J to 2 bases, leaving 7 bases not matched to a gene. This CDR3 region has 14 residues. CDR1 DFQATT and CDR2 SNEGSKA come from the germline V gene (reference sequence). The CDR3 coding sequence is TGCAGTGCCTCCGGGACTAGTTTCACAGATACGCAGTATTTT. Translated, it gives CSASGTSFTDTQYF.

Ten or more counts support this clonotype. The V call is TRBV7-3, the J call TRBJ1-1, with D tentatively TRBD1 (6 bases). CDR1 is SGHTA and CDR2 is FQGTGA in the germline V gene. V lost 0 bases, J lost 11 bases, and 13 bases lay in between. The CDR3 extends over 13 amino acids. The CDR3 loop reads CASSLTPGQPAFF. The CDR3 nucleotides are TGTGCCAGCAGCTTAACCCCCGGACAGCCGGCTTTCTTT.

At least ten counts were recorded for this clonotype. The chain has TRBV28 and TRBJ1-5, with 7 nucleotides matching TRBD1. V was pared by 6 bases and J by 7 bases, with 12 bases of the junction left unmatched. Per the germline V gene, CDR1 is MDHEN and CDR2 is SYDVKM. The CDR3 extends over 15 amino acids. In nucleotides, the CDR3 is TGTGCCAGCAGAAGAGATGGGACAGAGGGGCAGCCCCAGCATTTT. Its protein product is CASRRDGTEGQPQHF. The full variable domain, in which reference TRBV28 and TRBJ1-5 provide the parts outside the CDR3, is DVKVTQSSRYLVKRTGEKVFLECVQDMDHENMFWYRQDPGLGLRLIYFSYDVKMKEKGDIPEGYSVSREKKERFSLILESASTNQTSMYLCASRRDGTEGQPQHFGDGTRLSIL.

This clonotype has just a few counts. This rearrangement joins TRBV11-2 to TRBJ2-1, with 14 bases lining up with TRBD2. Trimming at V came to 6 bases and at J to 8 bases, leaving 9 bases not matched to a gene. This CDR3 spans 16 amino acids. CDR1 is SGHAT and CDR2 is FQNNGV in the germline V gene. DNA of the CDR3: TGTGCCAGCAGATCCCTTCCGGGACTAGCGGGAGATGAGCAGTTCTTC. Translated: CASRSLPGLAGDEQFF. The variable domain in full, with the rest retrieved from reference TRBV11-2 and TRBJ2-1, is EAGVAQSPRYKIIEKRQSVAFWCNPISGHATLYWYQQILGQGPKLLIQFQNNGVVDDSQLPKDRFSAERLKGVDSTLKIQPAKLEDSAVYLCASRSLPGLAGDEQFFGPGTRLTVL.

The V and J genes are TRBV29-1 and TRBJ2-1; 10 bases align to TRBD1. The CDR3 has 20 residues. V was pared by 6 bases and J by 0 bases, with 20 bases of the junction left unmatched. Germline loops: CDR1 SQVTM, CDR2 ANQGSEA. The CDR3 is CSVDSYRDRGRLSSYNEQFF. CDR3 DNA sequence: TGCAGCGTGGATTCTTACCGGGACAGGGGAAGACTAAGCTCCTACAATGAGCAGTTCTTC.

This clonotype was seen at least ten times. The rearrangement links TRBV5-5 to TRBJ2-7; 8 bases line up with TRBD2. Losses at the gene ends were 5 bases for V and 7 bases for J; bases not matched to a gene: 5. There are 12 residues in the CDR3. CDR1 is SGHKS, CDR2 YYEKEE, per germline (reference sequence). In DNA, the CDR3 is TGTGCCAGCAGTACAGTAGCGGGGGAGCAGTACTTC. It specifies CASSTVAGEQYF.

This clonotype has ten or more counts. The chain combines TRBV3-1 with TRBJ2-1; 9 bases line up with TRBD2. This CDR3 contains 17 residues. Losses at the gene ends were 4 bases for V and 4 bases for J; bases not matched to a gene: 11. Germline assignment: CDR1 LGHDT and CDR2 YNNKEL (reference sequence). The CDR3 region has the DNA TGTGCCAGCAGCCCCAGGGGGGGTAGCGGGAGTTACAATGAGCAGTTCTTC. Amino acids: CASSPRGGSGSYNEQFF.

This clonotype was seen only a few times. The V gene is TRBV27, the J gene TRBJ2-1, with D uncertain. This CDR3 is 13 amino acids long. CDR1 is MNHEY, CDR2 SMNVEV, per germline (reference sequence). V lost 3 bases and J 6 bases, leaving 9 bases between the germline ends. The CDR3 nucleotides are TGTGCCAGCAGTTTCTCCCAGCGCAATGAGCAGTTCTTC. Its translation is CASSFSQRNEQFF.

This clonotype was seen at least ten times. The V and J genes are TRBV19 and TRBJ2-2, with D unresolved. The CDR3 loop spans 14 amino acids. CDR1 is LNHDA, CDR2 SQIVND, per germline (reference sequence). V was pared by 3 bases and J by 1 base, with 6 bases between. The CDR3 spells CASSMFGNTGELFF. For the CDR3, the DNA is TGTGCCAGTAGTATGTTTGGGAACACCGGGGAGCTGTTTTTT.

J is TRBJ1-1 and V is TRBV28; possible D gene TRBD1, 6 bases. Germline-derived CDR1 and CDR2 are MDHEN and SYDVKM. Trimming stripped 4 bases from V and 6 bases from J, with 15 bases between. The CDR3 is 14 amino acids. The CDR3 protein is CASSSRLTGPEAFF. DNA of the CDR3: TGTGCCAGCAGTTCCCGCCTGACAGGCCCTGAAGCTTTCTTT.

Many counts were recorded for this clonotype. The chain employs TRBV10-3 and TRBJ2-5; 7 nucleotides align to TRBD1. V lost 0 bases and J lost 2; bases outside the gene matches: 0. The CDR3 covers 14 residues. CDR1 is ENHRY, CDR2 SYGVKD, per germline. CDR3 protein: CAISESGQQETQYF. As DNA, the CDR3 is TGTGCCATCAGTGAGTCGGGACAGCAAGAGACCCAGTACTTC.

The chain couples TRBV4-1 to TRBJ1-5; tentative D call: TRBD1 (6 bases). The germline V gene encodes CDR1 MGHRA and CDR2 YSYEKL. The CDR3 loop spans 12 amino acids. The ends were cut back, 9 bases at V and 7 bases at J, with 13 bases in the middle. The CDR3 coding sequence is TGCGCCAGGACCGTGGGGGCCCAGCCCCAGCATTTT. This codes for CARTVGAQPQHF.

This clonotype was counted ten times or more. The chain is built from TRBV18 and TRBJ2-5; D is perhaps TRBD1 (6 bases). Germline V gives CDR1 KGHSH, CDR2 LQKENI. The CDR3 runs 12 residues. V lost 4 bases, J lost 5 bases, and 8 bases lay in between. CDR3 region: CASSRDRETQYF. The CDR3 DNA sequence: TGTGCCAGCTCACGTGACAGGGAGACCCAGTACTTC.